Reported below is one TCR beta chain. No antigen is known for it. The data originate from a study of T cells after yellow fever vaccination. Trimming took 1 base from V and 1 from J, leaving 22 bases between them. Germline CDR1 and CDR2: LGHNA and YSLEER. There are 19 residues in the CDR3. General study results and limits: Reappearing after the booster were most of the clones from primary vaccination (roughly 96% CD4, about 88% CD8).

It was through 5'RACE template switching that TCR cDNA was made, with a universal primer site and UMIs added. Each CDR3 protein is one row after TCRdb ran MiXCR on the 5' RACE reads. The data hold around 320,000 distinct CDR3 sequences, with about 4.5% observed a single time. The sequenced sample was PBMCs, obtained 15 days after the yellow fever booster vaccination. This receptor was taken from a man younger than 35 who received the YFV17D yellow fever vaccine. This rearrangement joins TRBV4-3 to TRBJ1-1, with D perhaps matching TRBD1 (5 bases). CDR3 in DNA: TGCGCCAGCAGCCAAGTCGAGCTGGCAGGGTGGTTCGGGAACACTGAAGCTTTCTTT. Translation: CASSQVELAGWFGNTEAFF.